The 25 T cell receptor beta chains reported below all come from one sample, sequenced in a study of T-cell reconstitution after alpha-beta-depleted transplantation in children. A library of TCRbeta sequences, prepared with unique molecular identifiers, was generated. From the PCR reads, TCRdb called clonotypes with MiXCR, one entry per CDR3 protein. Here the sample spans hundreds of thousands of distinct CDR3 sequences, about an eighth being singletons. The sequencing used PBMCs, collected before TCRalphabeta/CD19-depleted stem cell transplant. The receptor source for this set is a girl aged 2 to 10 with congenital amegakaryocytic thrombocytopenia, due to receive a stem cell transplant.

The rearrangement joins TRBV5-5 to TRBJ1-5; 7 bases agree with TRBD1. Germline V lookup: CDR1 SGHKS, CDR2 YYEKEE (reference sequence). Unmatched junction bases numbered 4, after V lost 4 bases and J lost 6 bases. CDR3 length: 13 amino acids. The CDR3 bases are TGTGCCAGCAGCGCGGGGACAGTTCAGCCCCAGCATTTT. It specifies CASSAGTVQPQHF.

This clonotype was seen many times. The chain uses TRBV7-8 and TRBJ1-1; D remains unclear. This CDR3 spans 11 amino acids. Germline V CDR1 and CDR2: SGHVS, FQNEAQ. The V and J ends lost 5 bases and 8 bases respectively, with 9 bases between them. The CDR3 nucleotides are TGTGCCAGCAGCCGTCATGGGGAAGCTTTCTTT. It codes for CASSRHGEAFF.

This clonotype was counted a few times. J is TRBJ2-1 and V is TRBV20-1, with 9 bases matching TRBD2. The CDR3 loop spans 14 amino acids. Germline V lookup: CDR1 DFQATT, CDR2 SNEGSKA (reference sequence). Trimming removed 5 bases from V and 8 bases from J; junction bases left unmatched: 10. The DNA for the CDR3 is TGCAGTGCTGTGTTCTATAGCGGGAGTGATGAGCAGTTCTTC. This sequence encodes CSAVFYSGSDEQFF.

This chain connects TRBV3-1 to TRBJ2-7; D not resolved. V shed 3 bases and J shed 6 bases, with 9 bases lying between them. The germline V gene encodes CDR1 LGHDT and CDR2 YNNKEL (reference sequence). The CDR3 runs to 12 residues. For the CDR3, the DNA is TGTGCCAGCAGCCAGACCCCCGTCGAGCAGTACTTC. Translating gives CASSQTPVEQYF.

The CDR3 is CASTSEHYTEAFF. The CDR3 DNA reads TGCGCCAGCACGTCAGAGCACTACACTGAAGCTTTCTTT. The genes are TRBV5-1 and TRBJ1-1; D remains ambiguous. V shed 6 bases and J shed 3 bases, with 12 bases lying between them. There are 13 residues in the CDR3. Germline V gives CDR1 SGHRS, CDR2 YFSETQ. Filled out from reference TRBV5-1 and TRBJ1-1, the complete variable domain reads KAGVTQTPRYLIKTRGQQVTLSCSPISGHRSVSWYQQTPGQGLQFLFEYFSETQRNKGNFPGRFSGRQFSNSRSEMNVSTLELGDSALYLCASTSEHYTEAFFGQGTRLTVV.

This clonotype showed up just a few times. The chain combines TRBV5-1 with TRBJ2-2, with TRBD1 identical over 11 bases. V lost 3 bases, J lost 6 bases, and 1 base stayed unmatched. The CDR3 has 14 residues. The germline V gene encodes CDR1 SGHRS and CDR2 YFSETQ. In nucleotides, the CDR3 is TGCGCCAGCAGCTGGGGACAGGGGGCCGGGGAGCTGTTTTTT. Its protein is CASSWGQGAGELFF.

This clonotype was counted a few times. The chain links TRBV7-9 to TRBJ2-6; tentative D call: TRBD1 (5 bases). Germline V gives CDR1 SEHNR, CDR2 FQNEAQ (reference sequence). The V end lost 4 bases, the J end lost 0 bases, and 10 bases lay between the germline ends. CDR3 size: 16 residues. CDR3 bases: TGTGCCAGCAGCTCGCGACAGTACTCTGGGGCCAACGTCCTGACTTTC. Encoded protein: CASSSRQYSGANVLTF.

The gene calls are TRBV19 and TRBJ2-2, with 7 bases that match TRBD2. The V gene end was trimmed by 5 bases and the J gene end by 1 base; junction bases not matched to a gene: 4. Germline values: CDR1 LNHDA, CDR2 SQIVND (reference sequence). This CDR3 spans 15 amino acids. CDR3: CASSWTSLNTGELFF. In DNA form, the CDR3 reads TGTGCCAGTAGTTGGACTAGTTTGAACACCGGGGAGCTGTTTTTT.

The table lists this clonotype with many counts. The chain has TRBV5-1 and TRBJ2-1; D possibly corresponds to TRBD2 (5 bases). Germline CDR1 SGHRS, CDR2 YFSETQ. V was trimmed by 5 bases and J by 0 bases, leaving 12 bases between them. The CDR3 totals 15 residues. The CDR3 region is CASRKEAISYNEQFF. The CDR3, as DNA: TGCGCCAGCAGAAAGGAGGCGATCTCCTACAATGAGCAGTTCTTC.

This clonotype was seen a handful of times. The CDR3 loop is CASSAGPRGGVIMDEQFF. The CDR3 nucleotides read TGCGCCAGCAGCGCAGGACCCCGGGGTGGGGTGATTATGGATGAGCAGTTCTTC. The chain couples TRBV5-1 to TRBJ2-1; a weak D match, TRBD2 (5 bases). This CDR3 has 18 residues. The germline V and J ends were trimmed by 4 bases and 8 bases, with 28 bases remaining between them. Germline CDR1 SGHRS, CDR2 YFSETQ.

This clonotype has a count of ten or more. This chain connects TRBV29-1 to TRBJ2-3; 7 bases match TRBD2. The CDR3 totals 14 residues. Germline assignment: CDR1 SQVTM and CDR2 ANQGSEA. The V and J ends lost 4 bases and 4 bases, in that order; junction bases with no gene match: 8. Here the CDR3 reads CSVGAGVVPDTQYF. CDR3 sequence (DNA): TGCAGCGTTGGTGCGGGGGTAGTCCCAGATACGCAGTATTTT.

This clonotype was detected many times. This rearrangement joins TRBV20-1 to TRBJ2-1, with unresolved D. Trimming cost V 6 bases and J 7 bases, with 22 bases left between them. The germline CDR1 and CDR2 sequences are DFQATT and SNEGSKA (reference sequence). This CDR3 contains 15 residues. CDR3 amino acids: CSAYNSHSGWNEQFF. CDR3 bases: TGCAGTGCCTACAACTCCCATAGTGGGTGGAATGAGCAGTTCTTC.

This clonotype turned up a few times. This chain joins TRBV15 and TRBJ1-1; TRBD1 agrees at 7 bases. This CDR3 has 16 residues. Germline V gene sequence: CDR1 LNHNV, CDR2 YYDKDF (reference sequence). V trimming: 3 bases; J trimming: 6 bases; junction bases outside the gene matches: 13. CDR3 sequence (DNA): TGTGCCACCAGCAGCCTAACCGGAAGGGACAGATCTGAAGCTTTCTTT. Amino acids: CATSSLTGRDRSEAFF.

CDR3 sequence reads: CASSQPLGRTGELFF. CDR3 sequence (DNA): TGCGCCAGCAGCCAACCATTAGGACGCACCGGGGAGCTGTTTTTT. This rearrangement joins TRBV4-1 to TRBJ2-2, with D hard to call. Germline CDR1 and CDR2: MGHRA and YSYEKL. The CDR3 contains 15 residues. Trimming removed 2 bases at V and 4 bases at J, with 11 bases between.

Many counts were recorded for this clonotype. The chain recombines TRBV20-1 with TRBJ2-7, with D tentatively TRBD1 (6 bases). The germline V gene has CDR1 DFQATT and CDR2 SNEGSKA (reference sequence). V was pared by 4 bases and J by 2 bases, with 9 bases between. The CDR3 is 12 amino acids. The CDR3 coding sequence is TGCAGTGCTAACAGGGACGCCTACGAGCAGTACTTC. Its translation is CSANRDAYEQYF.

This clonotype occurred many times. The V gene is TRBV12-3 or TRBV12-4, the J gene TRBJ2-4; possible D gene TRBD1, 6 bases. Trimming shortened V by 2 bases and J by 2 bases, and 7 bases separated the two germline ends. This CDR3 has 14 residues. The CDR3 region is CASSLQGSKNIQYF. The DNA for the CDR3 is TGTGCCAGCAGTTTACAGGGGTCCAAAAACATTCAGTACTTC.

This clonotype appeared a single time. One end of the junction varies from germline; a read error may be responsible. The chain carries TRBV14 and TRBJ2-1; 7 nucleotides match TRBD2. The CDR3 has 13 residues. Germline V gives CDR1 SGHDN, CDR2 FVKESK. The CDR3 nucleotides read TGTGCCAGCAGCCTGGGACTATTGGGTGAGCATTTCTTC. Translating it yields CASSLGLLGEHFF.

This clonotype showed up just once. This may arise from a read error, as a much more abundant clone is one base away. This chain links TRBV10-3 with TRBJ2-7; 10 nucleotides line up with TRBD1. Germline V lookup: CDR1 ENHRY, CDR2 SYGVKD. The CDR3 consists of 18 residues. CDR3 residues: CAISEPSKAGTGADRQSF. CDR3 nucleotides: TGTGCCATCAGTGAGCCATCTAAAGCCGGGACAGGGGCAGATAGGCAGTCCTTC.

The chain employs TRBV5-1 and TRBJ2-7; D not certain. The CDR3 contains 15 residues. Germline V gene data show CDR1 as SGHRS and CDR2 as YFSETQ. With 4 bases removed from V and 5 bases from J, the gap between germline ends came to 19 bases. The DNA of the CDR3 is TGCGCCAGCAGCCCCTTTCGCATGATGTTCGACGAGCAGTACTTC. It specifies CASSPFRMMFDEQYF.

This clonotype was found a few times. The chain is built from TRBV5-1 and TRBJ2-3; TRBD2 agrees at 7 bases. This CDR3 region has 14 residues. Trimming at V came to 10 bases and at J to 7 bases, leaving 15 bases not matched to a gene. Germline V gives CDR1 SGHRS, CDR2 YFSETQ. The chain's CDR3 is CASWSGGFLNTQYF. As DNA, the CDR3 is TGCGCCTCCTGGTCGGGGGGATTTCTAAATACGCAGTATTTT.

The V gene is TRBV11-1, the J gene TRBJ2-1; 9 bases agree with TRBD2. V lost 7 bases, J lost 3 bases, and 22 bases stayed unmatched. Per germline, CDR1 SGHAT and CDR2 FQDESV (reference sequence). This CDR3 has 20 residues. The CDR3 spells CASTNSEREVSQPRYNEQFF. The CDR3 DNA follows: TGTGCCAGCACCAACTCAGAGCGGGAGGTCTCCCAACCCCGCTACAATGAGCAGTTCTTC. Drawing the rest from reference TRBV11-1 and TRBJ2-1, the complete variable domain is EAEVAQSPRYKITEKSQAVAFWCDPISGHATLYWYRQILGQGPELLVQFQDESVVDDSQLPKDRFSAERLKGVDSTLKIQPAELGDSAMYLCASTNSEREVSQPRYNEQFFGPGTRLTVL.

Many counts were recorded for this clonotype. The gene calls are TRBV5-1 and TRBJ1-5; 9 bases line up with TRBD1. V was clipped by 0 bases and J by 6 bases; unmatched bases: 7. Germline-derived CDR1 and CDR2 are SGHRS and YFSETQ. The CDR3 runs to 16 residues. CDR3 nucleotides: TGCGCCAGCAGCTTGGGGCCACAGGGGGCGAGTCAGCCCCAGCATTTT. Translation: CASSLGPQGASQPQHF.

Comment on this clonotype: Given a much more abundant clone one base away, this may be a read error. This chain links TRBV5-1 with TRBJ1-3; tentatively, D is TRBD1 (6 bases). The CDR3 loop spans 15 amino acids. Germline V gene sequence: CDR1 SGHRS, CDR2 YFSETQ. CDR3 loop: CASSLDGGSGNTKYF. The CDR3 nucleotides read TGCGCCAGCAGCTTGGACGGGGGCTCTGGAAACACCAAATATTTT.

This rearrangement joins TRBV6-1 to TRBJ2-1; 8 bases are shared with TRBD1. This CDR3 is 14 amino acids long. Germline loops: CDR1 MNHNS, CDR2 SASEGT. V shed 5 bases and J 8 bases; nucleotides not matched to a gene: 8. CDR3 sequence: CASSRDRTLYEQFF. The DNA for the CDR3 is TGTGCCAGCAGTCGGGACAGGACCCTATATGAGCAGTTCTTC.

In its sample, this clonotype was seen many times. The V gene is TRBV12-3 or TRBV12-4, the J gene TRBJ1-1; D uncertain. V was trimmed by 3 bases and J by 0 bases, leaving 17 bases between them. The CDR3 is 17 amino acids. CDR3 sequence reads: CASSFLVGRHLNTEAFF. CDR3 nucleotide sequence: TGTGCCAGCAGTTTCCTAGTCGGCAGACACTTGAACACTGAAGCTTTCTTT.